The 19 T cell receptor beta chains reported below all come from one sample, sequenced in a study of T cell clonotyping in hematopoietic cell transplantation. Stated time point: recipient sample about 28 days before transplant, after cytoreduction. Sequencing was performed with immunoSEQ multiplex PCR; in TCRdb, only in-frame clones are kept and a portion is missing. The repertoire has around 25,000 clones, 60% to 80% of them found once; the top ten carry about 6%. The sequencing here drew on peripheral blood mononuclear cells, taken before stem cell transplant. Receptors originate from a man aged 50-59 years with myelodysplastic syndrome. Some clones in this sample may be carry-over from other donors' samples.

The genes are TRBV29-1 and TRBJ2-7; the D gene is possibly TRBD2 (6 bases). The CDR3 has 13 amino acids. Germline values: CDR1 SQVTM, CDR2 ANQGSEA. Trimming removed 4 bases at V and 2 bases at J, with 12 bases between. The CDR3 DNA is TGCAGCGTTGTAGGCGGGGAGGCCTACGAGCAGTACTTC. As protein: CSVVGGEAYEQYF.

CDR3 region: CASTGAGGVETQYF. The CDR3 region has the DNA TGTGCCAGCACCGGAGCAGGGGGGGTAGAGACCCAGTACTTC. This sequence joins TRBV2 and TRBJ2-5; D might be TRBD1 or TRBD2, each matching 7 bases. The CDR3 is 14 residues long. V was clipped by 7 bases and J by 4 bases, with 16 bases between them. Germline V gene lookup returns CDR1 SNHLY and CDR2 FYNNEI.

The chain is built from TRBV30 and TRBJ2-7; TRBD2 matches 7 bases. Germline V lookup: CDR1 GTSNPN, CDR2 SVGIG (reference sequence). V lost 4 bases and J lost 2; bases outside the gene matches: 8. CDR3 length: 14 amino acids. This chain's CDR3 is CAWTRTGGAYEQYF. Here the CDR3 DNA reads TGTGCCTGGACACGGACTGGGGGGGCCTACGAGCAGTACTTC.

This chain uses TRBV5-6 with TRBJ2-1; perhaps TRBD2 as D (5 bases). Germline values: CDR1 SGHDT, CDR2 YYEEEE. This CDR3 contains 14 residues. With 3 bases removed from V and 4 bases from J, the gap between germline ends came to 11 bases. DNA for the CDR3: TGTGCCAGCAGCTGGACTTCGGAGTACAATGAGCAGTTCTTC. Translation: CASSWTSEYNEQFF. The complete variable domain, with remaining parts taken from reference TRBV5-6 and TRBJ2-1, reads DAGVTQSPTHLIKTRGQQVTLRCSPKSGHDTVSWYQQALGQGPQFIFQYYEEEERQRGNFPDRFSGHQFPNYSSELNVNALLLGDSALYLCASSWTSEYNEQFFGPGTRLTVL.

The sample holds a few counts of this clone. A much larger clonotype is one base distant, so this may be a read error. V usage is TRBV29-1 and J usage is TRBJ2-5, with D maybe TRBD2 (5 bases). CDR1 is SQVTM and CDR2 is ANQGSEA in the germline V gene. This CDR3 has 11 amino acids. Trimming cost V 6 bases and J 3 bases, with 8 bases left between them. Here the CDR3 reads CSVWRKETQYF. The CDR3 nucleotides are TGCAGCGTGTGGAGGAAAGAGACCCAGTACTTC.

The CDR3: CASSEQQGNTEAFF. CDR3 bases: TGTGCCAGCAGTGAACAACAGGGGAACACTGAAGCTTTCTTT. J is TRBJ1-1 and V is TRBV25-1; D perhaps matches TRBD1 (6 bases). The CDR3 is 14 amino acids. V was cut by 2 bases and J by 1 base, with 8 bases left in between. Germline loops: CDR1 MGHDK, CDR2 SYGVNS.

In this sample, this clone turned up a few times. The genes are TRBV9 and TRBJ2-3; 9 bases line up with TRBD2. V trimming: 0 bases; J trimming: 14 bases; junction bases outside the gene matches: 7. Looked up from germline, CDR1 is SGDLS and CDR2 is YYNGEE. The CDR3 has 13 amino acids. CDR3 protein: CASSVGGGGATYF. The CDR3 DNA reads TGTGCCAGCAGCGTAGGAGGCGGGGGGGCCACGTATTTT.

The rearrangement joins TRBV29-1 to TRBJ1-5; D might be TRBD1 (5 bases). This CDR3 is 12 amino acids long. Germline CDR1 is SQVTM and CDR2 is ANQGSEA. V lost 7 bases to trimming and J lost 3 bases, with 10 bases between them. In DNA, the CDR3 is TGCAGCGCCCAGGGATCCAATCAGCCCCAGCATTTT. Protein product: CSAQGSNQPQHF.

The rearrangement uses TRBV30 and TRBJ1-1; D is unclear. Germline CDR1 GTSNPN, CDR2 SVGIG (reference sequence). V gave up 3 bases and J gave up 0 bases, with 8 bases separating them. The CDR3 extends over 13 amino acids. The CDR3 loop reads CAWSSGVNTEAFF. CDR3 DNA: TGTGCCTGGAGCTCTGGGGTGAACACTGAAGCTTTCTTT.

J is TRBJ1-2 and V is TRBV4-1, with a possible D match to TRBD1 (6 bases). V was cut by 0 bases and J by 10 bases, with 15 bases left in between. Germline V gene lookup returns CDR1 MGHRA and CDR2 YSYEKL. The CDR3 covers 14 residues. This CDR3 is CASSQDLQGPAYTF. In DNA form, the CDR3 reads TGCGCCAGCAGCCAAGATTTACAGGGACCAGCCTACACCTTC.

This sequence joins TRBV9 and TRBJ1-5; tentatively, D is TRBD1 (5 bases). V lost 3 bases and J lost 7, with 14 bases in between. This CDR3 comprises 14 residues. CDR1 is SGDLS, CDR2 YYNGEE, per germline. In nucleotides, the CDR3 is TGTGCCAGCAGCGGGGACGGTGAGGAGCAGCCCCAGCATTTT. Its protein is CASSGDGEEQPQHF.

This chain links TRBV29-1 with TRBJ1-2; no firm D call. V lost 7 bases and J 0 bases, leaving 12 bases between the germline ends. Germline CDR1 SQVTM, CDR2 ANQGSEA. The length of the CDR3 is 13 residues. The CDR3 region has the DNA TGCAGCGCCAGAACGGGAGCTAACTATGGCTACACCTTC. Translated: CSARTGANYGYTF.

The chain employs TRBV6-5 and TRBJ2-2; TRBD1 might be the D (6 bases). CDR3 length: 14 amino acids. The V and J ends lost 10 bases and 2 bases respectively, with 14 bases between them. The germline V gene has CDR1 MNHEY and CDR2 SVGAGI. CDR3 amino acids: CATRQAQNTGELFF. CDR3 sequence (DNA): TGTGCCACGCGACAGGCGCAAAACACCGGGGAGCTGTTTTTT.

The genes are TRBV11-2 and TRBJ2-7; D is perhaps TRBD1 (8 bases). Germline V gene sequence: CDR1 SGHAT, CDR2 FQNNGV. V dropped 5 bases and J dropped 0 bases, with 17 bases sitting between them. This CDR3 contains 16 residues. DNA for the CDR3: TGTGCCAGCAGCGGACTAGGACAGGGTATCTCCTACGAGCAGTACTTC. It yields the protein CASSGLGQGISYEQYF.

This clone was recorded a few times. CDR3 DNA: TGTGCCAGCAGTCCCTGGACAGCTAACTATGGCTACACCTTC. This sequence encodes CASSPWTANYGYTF. J is TRBJ1-2 and V is TRBV6-5; D is perhaps TRBD1 (6 bases). The CDR3 consists of 14 residues. V shed 5 bases and J shed 0 bases, with 10 bases lying between them. Germline CDR1 MNHEY, CDR2 SVGAGI.

The chain employs TRBV25-1 and TRBJ1-2; D ambiguous. Germline-derived CDR1 and CDR2 are MGHDK and SYGVNS. CDR3 length equals 13 residues. V was trimmed by 5 bases and J by 0 bases, leaving 7 bases between them. The CDR3 sequence: CASSLGTNYGYTF. CDR3 nucleotide sequence: TGTGCCAGCAGTCTAGGCACTAACTATGGCTACACCTTC.

J is TRBJ2-5 and V is TRBV25-1; D uncertain. Per the germline V gene, CDR1 is MGHDK and CDR2 is SYGVNS. CDR3 length: 15 amino acids. Trimming took off 0 bases at V and 3 bases at J, with 11 bases between the two ends. The CDR3 coding sequence is TGTGCCAGCAGTGAATACATAGGTTGGGAAGAGACCCAGTACTTC. As protein: CASSEYIGWEETQYF. Full variable domain (outside the CDR3, taken from reference TRBV25-1 and TRBJ2-5): EADIYQTPRYLVIGTGKKITLECSQTMGHDKMYWYQQDPGMELHLIHYSYGVNSTEKGDLSSESTVSRIRTEHFPLTLESARPSHTSQYLCASSEYIGWEETQYFGPGTRLLVL.

This clone is a singleton in its sample. The V gene is TRBV28, the J gene TRBJ2-1, with 10 bases fitting TRBD1. This CDR3 comprises 16 residues. CDR1 and CDR2 (germline): MDHEN, SYDVKM. Trimming cost V 3 bases and J 5 bases; bases outside gene matches: 7. CDR3 residues: CASSFPRGQGNNEQFF. The CDR3 nucleotides are TGTGCCAGCAGTTTCCCCAGGGGACAGGGGAACAATGAGCAGTTCTTC.

The V gene is TRBV6-5, the J gene TRBJ2-3; D not certain. In germline, CDR1 is MNHEY, CDR2 SVGAGI. There are 13 residues in the CDR3. Trimming took 5 bases from V and 2 from J, leaving 8 bases between them. This CDR3 reads CASSTTYTDTQYF. CDR3 in DNA: TGTGCCAGCAGTACGACATACACAGATACGCAGTATTTT.